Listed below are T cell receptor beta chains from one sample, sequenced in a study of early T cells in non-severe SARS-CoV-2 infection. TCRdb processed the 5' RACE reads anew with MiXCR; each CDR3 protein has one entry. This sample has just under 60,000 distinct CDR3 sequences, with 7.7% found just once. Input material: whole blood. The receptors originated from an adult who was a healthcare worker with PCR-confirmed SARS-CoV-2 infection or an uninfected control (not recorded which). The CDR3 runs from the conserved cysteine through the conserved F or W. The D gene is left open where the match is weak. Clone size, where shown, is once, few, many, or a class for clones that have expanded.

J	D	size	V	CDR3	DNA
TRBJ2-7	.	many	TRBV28	CASSIITESEQYF	TGTGCCAGCAGTATCATAACGGAGAGCGAGCAGTACTTC
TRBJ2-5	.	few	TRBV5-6	CASSPVRGEPQETQYF	TGTGCCAGCAGCCCCGTCAGGGGGGAACCGCAAGAGACCCAGTACTTC
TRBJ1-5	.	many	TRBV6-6	CASNPGSNQPQHF	TGTGCCAGCAACCCAGGTAGCAATCAGCCCCAGCATTTT
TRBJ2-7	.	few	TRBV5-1	CASSFSTPTGEQYF	TGCGCCAGCAGCTTTTCGACACCTACAGGGGAGCAGTACTTC
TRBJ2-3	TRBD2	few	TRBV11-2	CASRRGPGLAGGGRDTQYF	TGTGCCAGCCGGCGTGGACCGGGACTAGCGGGAGGTGGGAGGGATACGCAGTATTTT
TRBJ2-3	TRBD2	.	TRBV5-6	CASSLGLAGPADTQYF	TGTGCCAGCAGCTTGGGACTAGCGGGACCAGCGGATACGCAGTATTTT
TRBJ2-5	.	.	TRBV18	CASSPSGTVQETQYF	TGTGCCAGCTCACCTTCCGGGACGGTGCAAGAGACCCAGTACTTC
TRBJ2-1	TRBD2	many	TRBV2	CASSISSGRVGEQFF	TGTGCCAGCAGTATTTCTAGCGGGAGAGTGGGTGAGCAGTTCTTC
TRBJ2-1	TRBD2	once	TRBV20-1	CSAPGLAGFEQFF	TGCAGTGCCCCGGGACTAGCGGGATTTGAGCAGTTCTTC
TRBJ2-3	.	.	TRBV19	CASSMTNGADTQYF	TGTGCCAGTAGTATGACCAACGGAGCAGATACGCAGTATTTT
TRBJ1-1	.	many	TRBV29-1	CSVEGVGAEAFF	TGCAGCGTTGAAGGAGTTGGGGCTGAAGCTTTCTTT
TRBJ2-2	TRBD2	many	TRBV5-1	CASSYGTSGELFF	TGCGCCAGCAGCTACGGGACTAGCGGGGAGCTGTTTTTT
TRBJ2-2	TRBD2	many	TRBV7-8	CASSLTSGTGELFF	TGTGCCAGCAGCTTAACTAGCGGGACCGGGGAGCTGTTTTTT
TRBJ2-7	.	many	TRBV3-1	CASSQAWASYEQYF	TGTGCCAGCAGCCAAGCCTGGGCCAGCTACGAGCAGTACTTC
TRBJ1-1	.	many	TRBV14	CASSQSAYTEAFF	TGTGCCAGCAGCCAGTCTGCATACACTGAAGCTTTCTTT
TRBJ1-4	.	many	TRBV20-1	CSASGDTYGGLFF	TGCAGTGCTAGTGGAGACACGTACGGGGGACTGTTTTTT
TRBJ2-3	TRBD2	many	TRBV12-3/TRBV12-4	CASSFRSGSDTQYF	TGTGCCAGCAGTTTCCGTAGCGGGTCAGATACGCAGTATTTT
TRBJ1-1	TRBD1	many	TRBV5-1	CASSPGQGRTEAFF	TGCGCCAGCAGCCCTGGACAGGGGCGCACTGAAGCTTTCTTT
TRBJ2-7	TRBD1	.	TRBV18	CASSVHPGQGSYEQYF	TGTGCCAGCTCAGTTCACCCGGGACAGGGCTCCTACGAGCAGTACTTC
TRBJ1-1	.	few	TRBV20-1	CSAGGVMNTEAFF	TGCAGTGCTGGGGGAGTTATGAACACTGAAGCTTTCTTT
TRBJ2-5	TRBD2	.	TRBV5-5	CASSFQAGKETQYF	TGTGCCAGCAGCTTCCAAGCGGGAAAAGAGACCCAGTACTTC
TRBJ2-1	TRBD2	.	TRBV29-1	CSFHKLGGEFNEQFF	TGCAGCTTCCACAAGCTGGGAGGGGAATTTAATGAGCAGTTCTTC
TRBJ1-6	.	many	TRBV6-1	CASSPKAGTSNSLHF	TGTGCCAGCAGCCCCAAGGCGGGAACCTCTAATTCCCTCCACTTT
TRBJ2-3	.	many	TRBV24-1	CATSDPGPISTDTQYF	TGTGCCACCAGTGATCCGGGACCCATCAGCACAGATACGCAGTATTTT
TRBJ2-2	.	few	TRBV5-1	CASKNTGELFF	TGCGCCAGCAAAAACACCGGGGAGCTGTTTTTT
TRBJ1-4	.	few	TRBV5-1	CASSLDEKLFF	TGCGCCAGCAGCTTGGATGAAAAACTGTTTTTT
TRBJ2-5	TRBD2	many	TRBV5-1	CASSPTLAGEETQYF	TGCGCCAGCAGCCCGACCTTAGCGGGAGAGGAGACCCAGTACTTC
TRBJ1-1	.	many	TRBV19	CASSIGKGSRNTEAFF	TGTGCCAGTAGTATAGGAAAGGGCTCCCGGAACACTGAAGCTTTCTTT
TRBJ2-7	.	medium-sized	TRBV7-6	CASSPQDKEQYF	TGTGCCAGCAGCCCTCAGGACAAAGAGCAGTACTTC
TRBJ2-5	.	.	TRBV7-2	CASRKGLQETQYF	TGTGCCAGCAGGAAGGGGCTCCAAGAGACCCAGTACTTC
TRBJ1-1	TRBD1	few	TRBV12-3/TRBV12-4	CASSGRYRGTEAFF	TGTGCCAGCAGTGGACGCTACAGGGGGACTGAAGCTTTCTTT